The 18 T cell receptor beta chains listed next were all sequenced from one sample in a study of cytomegalovirus exposure and HLA in healthy donors. This PCR relied on a set of 60 Vbeta primers and 13 Jbeta primers. Some clones are missing from TCRdb's copy, which holds only in-frame ones; the method was immunoSEQ multiplex PCR. In the table there are around 120,000 clones, about three quarters of which are singletons. Sequenced material: PBMCs. The receptors derive from a human donor in good health.

Comment on this clone: Since a much larger clone is just one base distant, this may be a read error. Other DNA sequences in the sample encode the same CDR3. This chain uses TRBV5-1 with TRBJ1-2, with D tentatively TRBD1 (5 bases). V was trimmed by 3 bases and J by 4 bases, leaving 7 bases between them. Germline V gives CDR1 SGHRS, CDR2 YFSETQ. This CDR3 comprises 12 residues. CDR3 sequence: CASSSDTYGYTF. CDR3 coding DNA: TGCGCCAGCAGCTCGGACACCTATGGCTACACCTTC.

The V gene is TRBV11-2, the J gene TRBJ2-3, with a weak D call TRBD2 (6 bases). Germline-derived CDR1 and CDR2 are SGHAT and FQNNGV. V was trimmed by 3 bases and J by 2 bases, leaving 9 bases between them. The CDR3 runs to 14 residues. Here the CDR3 DNA reads TGTGCCAGCAGCTTCGGACTAACCACAGATACGCAGTATTTT. It yields the protein CASSFGLTTDTQYF.

The chain links TRBV6-1 to TRBJ2-7; D unresolved. CDR1 and CDR2 (germline): MNHNS, SASEGT. V was clipped by 2 bases and J by 2 bases, with 7 bases between them. CDR3 size: 13 residues. The DNA for the CDR3 is TGTGCCAGCAGTGAATTCCGAGCCTACGAGCAGTACTTC. This translates into CASSEFRAYEQYF.

V usage is TRBV6-5 and J usage is TRBJ2-7; no reliable D call. The CDR3 extends over 15 amino acids. CDR1 is MNHEY and CDR2 is SVGAGI in the germline V gene. Deletions cut 5 bases from V and 4 bases from J, with 18 bases between. In DNA, the CDR3 is TGTGCCAGCAGTCTCGACCCGACTGGCTTATACGAGCAGTACTTC. This gives the protein CASSLDPTGLYEQYF.

This sequence joins TRBV5-6 and TRBJ2-6, with D hard to call. Germline CDR1 SGHDT, CDR2 YYEEEE. V lost 2 bases to trimming and J lost 3 bases, with 6 bases between them. This CDR3 has 14 residues. In DNA form, the CDR3 reads TGTGCCAGCAGCTTTGGCATTGGGGCCAACGTCCTGACTTTC. Translation: CASSFGIGANVLTF. Full variable domain (outside the CDR3, taken from reference TRBV5-6 and TRBJ2-6): DAGVTQSPTHLIKTRGQQVTLRCSPKSGHDTVSWYQQALGQGPQFIFQYYEEEERQRGNFPDRFSGHQFPNYSSELNVNALLLGDSALYLCASSFGIGANVLTFGAGSRLTVL.

The chain joins TRBV11-2 to TRBJ1-1; D call uncertain. Trimming took off 4 bases at V and 0 bases at J, with 12 bases between the two ends. This CDR3 region has 15 residues. The germline V gene has CDR1 SGHAT and CDR2 FQNNGV. The CDR3 nucleotides read TGTGCCAGCAGCTGGGCTGGCGGGGTGAACACTGAAGCTTTCTTT. Protein sequence: CASSWAGGVNTEAFF. The full variable domain, completed using reference TRBV11-2 and TRBJ1-1, is EAGVAQSPRYKIIEKRQSVAFWCNPISGHATLYWYQQILGQGPKLLIQFQNNGVVDDSQLPKDRFSAERLKGVDSTLKIQPAKLEDSAVYLCASSWAGGVNTEAFFGQGTRLTVV.

The chain carries TRBV9 and TRBJ2-7, with TRBD1 matching 10 bases. The CDR3 is 15 amino acids. The V gene end was trimmed by 3 bases and the J gene end by 2 bases; junction bases not matched to a gene: 5. Germline V gene sequence: CDR1 SGDLS, CDR2 YYNGEE. CDR3 amino acids: CASSAGGTGAYEQYF. The CDR3 nucleotides are TGTGCCAGCAGCGCGGGCGGGACAGGGGCCTACGAGCAGTACTTC.

This chain uses TRBV7-6 with TRBJ1-3, with D unclear. Germline V gene data show CDR1 as SGHVS and CDR2 as FNYEAQ. This CDR3 is built from 12 residues. The V end lost 1 base, the J end lost 9 bases, and 7 bases lay between the germline ends. The CDR3 nucleotides read TGTGCCAGCAGCTTAGATACGGGCACCATATATTTT. Translating gives CASSLDTGTIYF.

The rearrangement joins TRBV7-6 to TRBJ1-6; the match to TRBD1 covers 7 bases. In germline, CDR1 is SGHVS, CDR2 FNYEAQ. V lost 5 bases, J lost 6 bases, and 19 bases stayed unmatched. This CDR3 is 19 amino acids long. The CDR3 protein is CASSLDPPADRDFNSPLHF. In nucleotides, the CDR3 is TGTGCCAGCAGCCTTGATCCCCCTGCCGACAGGGACTTTAATTCACCCCTCCACTTT.

This sequence joins TRBV18 and TRBJ2-3; TRBD2 might be the D (5 bases). Trimming removed 4 bases at V and 3 bases at J, with 11 bases between. This CDR3 spans 14 amino acids. Looked up from germline, CDR1 is KGHSH and CDR2 is LQKENI. The CDR3 spells CASSRETGTDTQYF. CDR3 DNA sequence: TGTGCCAGCTCACGAGAGACGGGGACAGATACGCAGTATTTT.

This clone was found once. Additional DNA sequences in this sample encode the identical CDR3. The genes are TRBV15 and TRBJ2-3; 7 bases line up with TRBD2. The CDR3 consists of 19 residues. From germline, CDR1 is LNHNV and CDR2 YYDKDF (reference sequence). The ends lost 5 bases at V and 1 base at J; junction bases unmatched: 18. As DNA, the CDR3 is TGTGCCACCAGCCTGTCTTACGGGGGGACCTGGGGGGGCACAGATACGCAGTATTTT. Translation gives CATSLSYGGTWGGTDTQYF.

This clone is a singleton in its sample. The rearrangement links TRBV19 to TRBJ2-3; TRBD2 agrees at 7 bases. Germline-derived CDR1 and CDR2 are LNHDA and SQIVND (reference sequence). CDR3 length: 17 residues. With 7 bases clipped from V and 4 bases from J, the junction kept 17 bases outside the gene matches. CDR3 sequence (DNA): TGTGCCAGTACTAAACCGGTAGGACGCGCGGGGGCAGATACGCAGTATTTT. It specifies CASTKPVGRAGADTQYF.

A few counts support this clone. As DNA, the CDR3 is TGTGCCAGTAGGTGGGGGACGGGAGACACTGAAGCTTTCTTT. Translated, it gives CASRWGTGDTEAFF. The chain links TRBV19 to TRBJ1-1; a possible D gene is TRBD1 (5 bases). V dropped 6 bases and J dropped 3 bases, with 14 bases sitting between them. Germline CDR1 is LNHDA and CDR2 is SQIVND (reference sequence). This CDR3 has 14 residues.

The rearrangement joins TRBV7-6 to TRBJ1-5, with a weak D call TRBD1 (6 bases). The CDR3 loop spans 15 amino acids. Trimming stripped 5 bases from V and 2 bases from J, with 13 bases between. CDR1 and CDR2 (germline): SGHVS, FNYEAQ. The CDR3 nucleotides are TGTGCCAGCAGCCCAAAGGGGGTAGGCAATCAGCCCCAGCATTTT. Its protein product is CASSPKGVGNQPQHF.

The gene calls are TRBV10-2 and TRBJ2-5; 16 nucleotides match TRBD2. The CDR3 has 16 amino acids. With V trimmed by 8 bases and J by 2 bases, 5 bases remained unmatched. Per germline, CDR1 WSHSY and CDR2 SAAADI. CDR3 amino acids: CASGGLAGGQQETQYF. CDR3 coding DNA: TGCGCCAGCGGGGGACTAGCGGGGGGGCAACAAGAGACCCAGTACTTC.

The chain uses TRBV19 and TRBJ1-1, with 7 bases aligning to TRBD1. Germline assignment: CDR1 LNHDA and CDR2 SQIVND (reference sequence). Trimming cost V 5 bases and J 4 bases; bases outside gene matches: 7. There are 14 residues in the CDR3. CDR3 sequence (DNA): TGTGCCAGTAGTCAAACAGGGGTTGGCACTGAAGCTTTCTTT. Translating it yields CASSQTGVGTEAFF.

The chain carries TRBV28 and TRBJ2-5, with 11 bases identical to TRBD1. The J call is in doubt because the DNA end fits TRBJ2-7 better. Germline V gene data show CDR1 as MDHEN and CDR2 as SYDVKM. CDR3 size: 14 residues. This chain's CDR3 is CASTLGTGGYEQYF. DNA for the CDR3: TGTGCCAGCACCTTAGGGACAGGGGGTTACGAGCAGTACTTC.

The chain uses TRBV15 and TRBJ2-7, with TRBD1 identical over 8 bases. The CDR3 runs 16 residues. J gave up 2 bases and V 3 bases, and 9 bases lay outside the gene matches. Germline loops: CDR1 LNHNV, CDR2 YYDKDF (reference sequence). This CDR3 reads CATSRELTGVPYEQYF. The CDR3 coding sequence is TGTGCCACCAGCAGGGAATTGACAGGGGTTCCCTACGAGCAGTACTTC.